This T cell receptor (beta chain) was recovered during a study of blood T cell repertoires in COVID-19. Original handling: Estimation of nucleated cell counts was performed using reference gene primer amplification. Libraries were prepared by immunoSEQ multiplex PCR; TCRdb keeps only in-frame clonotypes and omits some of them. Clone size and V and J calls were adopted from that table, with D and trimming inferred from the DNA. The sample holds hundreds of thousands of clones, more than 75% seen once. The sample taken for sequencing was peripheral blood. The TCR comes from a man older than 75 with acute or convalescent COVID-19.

The CDR3 DNA is TGTGCCAGCAGTACTCCAGAATACAGGGGAACGCAATCTTTCTTT. Protein: CASSTPEYRGTQSFF. The chain links TRBV25-1 to TRBJ1-1, with 7 bases fitting TRBD1. V was clipped by 5 bases and J by 12 bases; unmatched bases: 18. This CDR3 spans 15 amino acids. Germline V gives CDR1 MGHDK, CDR2 SYGVNS.